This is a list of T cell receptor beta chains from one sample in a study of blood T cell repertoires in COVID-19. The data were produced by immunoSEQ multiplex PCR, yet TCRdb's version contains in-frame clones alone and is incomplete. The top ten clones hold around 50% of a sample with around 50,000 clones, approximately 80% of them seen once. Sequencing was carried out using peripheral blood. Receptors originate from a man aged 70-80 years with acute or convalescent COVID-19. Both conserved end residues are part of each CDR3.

CASSYMASPLHF	TRBV6-2/TRBV6-3	TRBJ1-6
CASSARLAGTEQFF	TRBV5-1	TRBJ2-1
CASSLDRVSGNTIYF	TRBV7-2	TRBJ1-3
CASSLRDRAEKLFF	TRBV28	TRBJ1-4
CASTGVSRTEAFF	TRBV25-1	TRBJ1-1
CASRTGGNTIYF	TRBV6-5	TRBJ1-3
CASSPRGIRFGGYTF	TRBV18	TRBJ1-2
CASSETGYYGYTF	TRBV6-1	TRBJ1-2
CASSWASGVGYEQYF	TRBV11-2	TRBJ2-7
CASSFTDQGAHEQFF	TRBV7-3	TRBJ2-1
CASSTSGITDTQYF	TRBV28	TRBJ2-3
CASSSPGIGEKLFF	TRBV19	TRBJ1-4
CASSQAGGNTIYF	TRBV4-3	TRBJ1-3
CAITAGGNTEAFF	TRBV10-3	TRBJ1-1
CASSLEESTEAFF	TRBV7-3	TRBJ1-1
CASSRRAGGSSYEQYF	TRBV18	TRBJ2-7
CASRGGTNEKLFF	TRBV6-5	TRBJ1-4
CASSLELAVQETQYF	TRBV5-1	TRBJ2-5
CASSKSQGVISEAFF	TRBV5-1	TRBJ1-1
CASSFRAGGEKLFF	TRBV11-2	TRBJ1-4
CASVALGQGIHTQYF	TRBV6-5	TRBJ2-3
CASSVVGGDTDTQYF	TRBV9	TRBJ2-3
CASSSGTSGGLNTGELFF	TRBV7-9	TRBJ2-2
CASSSDSLNQPQHF	TRBV6-2/TRBV6-3	TRBJ1-5
CASSSGTSGSSLDTQYF	TRBV5-4	TRBJ2-3
CASLTGGRYEQYF	TRBV6-5	TRBJ2-7
CASSPDIYGYTF	TRBV28	TRBJ1-2
CASSSGLVSGELFF	TRBV5-1	TRBJ2-2
CASRGGQGPEKLFF	TRBV28	TRBJ1-4
CASKVAGDTFGYTF	TRBV6-5	TRBJ1-2
CASTLLDTQYF	TRBV2	TRBJ2-3
CASSFNRGNEQFF	TRBV27	TRBJ2-1
CASSLDPAGGEQFF	TRBV11-1	TRBJ2-1
CSAAGHTEAFF	TRBV20-1	TRBJ1-1
CASSPGSGEGYGYTF	TRBV18	TRBJ1-2
CASRLTGLSYEQYF	TRBV11-2	TRBJ2-7
CASSQLASGSLDEQFF	TRBV3-1/TRBV3-2	TRBJ2-1